These T cell receptor beta chains were read from a single sample in a study of CD8+ T cells in alopecia areata. Profiling relied on immunoSEQ multiplex PCR, and the TCRdb table lists in-frame clones only, not all of them. The table includes about 190,000 clones, roughly three fifths detected once. The material was CD4+ T cells sorted from blood, obtained at week 4, from a patient treated with tofacitinib. The receptors here all came from a human donor with alopecia areata. The CDR3 runs from the conserved cysteine through the conserved F or W. The D gene is left open where the match is weak. Expanded clones get a size class; other rows say once, few or many, or leave the size out.

abundance: -
j_gene: TRBJ2-7
v_gene: TRBV5-4
d_gene: -
CDR3nt: TGTGCCAGCAGCCAAAGGGGATCCGGAAGGTACGAGCAGTACTTC
CDR3aa: CASSQRGSGRYEQYF

abundance: few
j_gene: TRBJ2-1
v_gene: TRBV4-3
d_gene: -
CDR3nt: TGCGCCAGCAGCCAACTACTACAAAGCAATGAGCAGTTCTTC
CDR3aa: CASSQLLQSNEQFF

abundance: -
j_gene: TRBJ1-2
v_gene: TRBV18
d_gene: -
CDR3nt: TGTGCCAGCTCACCACGGGAGGAGGGGTCTGGCTACACCTTC
CDR3aa: CASSPREEGSGYTF

abundance: -
j_gene: TRBJ2-6
v_gene: TRBV6-6
d_gene: -
CDR3nt: TGTGCCAGCGTAAAGGGATATGGGGCCAACGTCCTGACTTTC
CDR3aa: CASVKGYGANVLTF

abundance: few
j_gene: TRBJ2-7
v_gene: TRBV20-1
d_gene: -
CDR3nt: TGCAGTGCTGGTTCTGACGAGCAGTACTTC
CDR3aa: CSAGSDEQYF

abundance: -
j_gene: TRBJ2-2
v_gene: TRBV11-2
d_gene: -
CDR3nt: TGTGCCAGCAGCCCTAACCCTTCTGGGACCGGGGAGCTGTTTTTT
CDR3aa: CASSPNPSGTGELFF

abundance: -
j_gene: TRBJ2-7
v_gene: TRBV7-2
d_gene: -
CDR3nt: TGTGCCAGCAGTTTAATGGGGAGCTCCTACGAGCAGTACTTC
CDR3aa: CASSLMGSSYEQYF

abundance: -
j_gene: TRBJ2-3
v_gene: TRBV5-1
d_gene: -
CDR3nt: TGCGCCAGCAGCTTGGGGGTGACAGTCAGGAGCACAGATACGCAGTATTTT
CDR3aa: CASSLGVTVRSTDTQYF

abundance: -
j_gene: TRBJ2-7
v_gene: TRBV7-2
d_gene: -
CDR3nt: TGTGCCAGCAGCTTCGGGAACTCCTACGAGCAGTACTTC
CDR3aa: CASSFGNSYEQYF

abundance: -
j_gene: TRBJ1-1
v_gene: TRBV7-2
d_gene: TRBD1
CDR3nt: TGTGCCAGCAGTTATCGGACAGGTGTGAACACTGAAGCTTTCTTT
CDR3aa: CASSYRTGVNTEAFF